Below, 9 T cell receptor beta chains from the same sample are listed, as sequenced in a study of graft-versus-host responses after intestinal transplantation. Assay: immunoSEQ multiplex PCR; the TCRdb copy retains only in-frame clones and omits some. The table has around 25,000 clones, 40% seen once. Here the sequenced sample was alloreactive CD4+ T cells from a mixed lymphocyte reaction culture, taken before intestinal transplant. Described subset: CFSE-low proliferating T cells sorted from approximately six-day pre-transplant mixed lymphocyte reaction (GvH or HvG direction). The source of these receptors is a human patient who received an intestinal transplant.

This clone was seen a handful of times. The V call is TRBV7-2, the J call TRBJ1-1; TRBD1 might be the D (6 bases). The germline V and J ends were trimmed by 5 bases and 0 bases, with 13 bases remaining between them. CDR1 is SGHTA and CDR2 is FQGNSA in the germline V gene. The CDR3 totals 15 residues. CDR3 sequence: CASSHTGFMNTEAFF. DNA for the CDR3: TGTGCCAGCAGCCACACAGGGTTCATGAACACTGAAGCTTTCTTT.

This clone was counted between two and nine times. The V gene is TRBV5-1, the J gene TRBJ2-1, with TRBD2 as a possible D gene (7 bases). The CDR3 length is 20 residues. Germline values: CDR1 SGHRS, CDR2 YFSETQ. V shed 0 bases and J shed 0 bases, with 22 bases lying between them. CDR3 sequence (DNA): TGCGCCAGCAGCTTGGCGGGGTCTTTGGGGGGGCCATCCTCCTACAATGAGCAGTTCTTC. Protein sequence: CASSLAGSLGGPSSYNEQFF.

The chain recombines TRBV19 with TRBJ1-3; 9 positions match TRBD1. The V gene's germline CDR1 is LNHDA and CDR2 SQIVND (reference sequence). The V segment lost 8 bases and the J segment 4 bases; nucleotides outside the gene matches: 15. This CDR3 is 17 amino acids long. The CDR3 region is CASSSLTGGYAGNTIYF. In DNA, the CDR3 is TGTGCCAGTTCCTCTTTAACAGGGGGCTATGCCGGAAACACCATATATTTT. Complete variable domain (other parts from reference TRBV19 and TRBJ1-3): DGGITQSPKYLFRKEGQNVTLSCEQNLNHDAMYWYRQDPGQGLRLIYYSQIVNDFQKGDIAEGYSVSREKKESFPLTVTSAQKNPTAFYLCASSSLTGGYAGNTIYFGEGSWLTVV.

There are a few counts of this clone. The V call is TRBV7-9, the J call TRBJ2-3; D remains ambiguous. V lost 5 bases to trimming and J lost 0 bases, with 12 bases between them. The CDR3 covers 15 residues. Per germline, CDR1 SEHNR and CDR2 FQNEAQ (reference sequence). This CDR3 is CASSPTQSSTDTQYF. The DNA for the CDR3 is TGTGCCAGCAGCCCAACACAGTCTAGCACAGATACGCAGTATTTT.

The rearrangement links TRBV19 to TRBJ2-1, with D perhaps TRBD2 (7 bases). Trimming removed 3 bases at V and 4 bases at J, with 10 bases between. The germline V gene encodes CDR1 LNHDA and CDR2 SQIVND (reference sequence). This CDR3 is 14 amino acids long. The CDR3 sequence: CASSIGGAYNEQFF. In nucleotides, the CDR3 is TGTGCCAGTAGTATTGGGGGGGCATACAATGAGCAGTTCTTC.

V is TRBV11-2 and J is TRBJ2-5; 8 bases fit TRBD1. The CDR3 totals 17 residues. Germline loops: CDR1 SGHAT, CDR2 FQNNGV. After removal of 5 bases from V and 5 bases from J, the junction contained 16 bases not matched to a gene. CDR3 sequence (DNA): TGTGCCAGCAGCCCCAGCTATCCGGCAGGGGGCGGCGAGACCCAGTACTTC. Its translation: CASSPSYPAGGGETQYF.

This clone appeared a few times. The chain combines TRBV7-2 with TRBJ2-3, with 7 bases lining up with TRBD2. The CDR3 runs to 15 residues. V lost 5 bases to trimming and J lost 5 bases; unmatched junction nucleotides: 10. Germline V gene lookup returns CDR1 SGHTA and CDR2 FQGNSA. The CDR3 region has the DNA TGTGCCAGCAGCCGTAACGCGGGGGTAGGAGATACGCAGTATTTT. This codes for CASSRNAGVGDTQYF.

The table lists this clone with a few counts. CDR3 DNA: TGTGCCAGCAGTTATAGGGAGGGGTTGGGCTACACCTTC. It is translated as CASSYREGLGYTF. The rearrangement uses TRBV6-5 and TRBJ1-2; D may be TRBD1 (5 bases). The ends were cut back, 3 bases at V and 8 bases at J, with 13 bases in the middle. The CDR3 is 13 amino acids. Germline loops: CDR1 MNHEY, CDR2 SVGAGI.

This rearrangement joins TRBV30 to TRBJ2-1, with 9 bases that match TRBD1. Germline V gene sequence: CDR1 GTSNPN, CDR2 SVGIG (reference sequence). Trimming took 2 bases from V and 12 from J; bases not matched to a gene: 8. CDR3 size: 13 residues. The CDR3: CAWSLHPTGGQFF. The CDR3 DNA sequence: TGTGCCTGGAGTCTGCACCCGACAGGGGGGCAGTTCTTC.